This T cell receptor beta chain comes out of a study of control samples from healthy donors and cancer patients. Here immunoSEQ multiplex PCR was the method, and the copy in TCRdb shows in-frame clones only, minus some. This sample has about 110,000 clones, with roughly 91% found just once. Material: blood. The receptor was isolated from a woman aged 45-65 years in good health.

The CDR3, as DNA: TGTGCCACCAGTGAATCCGGGACAGGGATCACCGGGGAGCTGTTTTTT. Its protein product is CATSESGTGITGELFF. This rearrangement joins TRBV24-1 to TRBJ2-2; 9 bases align to TRBD1. The CDR3 length is 16 residues. Looked up from germline, CDR1 is KGHDR and CDR2 is SFDVKD. Trimming cost V 4 bases and J 4 bases; bases outside gene matches: 6.